This TCR beta chain originates from a study of T cells after yellow fever vaccination. V gave up 7 bases and J gave up 6 bases, with 15 bases separating them. Per the germline V gene, CDR1 is MNHEY and CDR2 is SVGAGI. The CDR3 runs to 13 residues. TCRdb reprocessed the 5' RACE reads via MiXCR and lists one record per CDR3 protein. The sample has roughly 320,000 distinct CDR3 sequences, roughly 10% seen once. The rearrangement joins TRBV6-5 to TRBJ1-1; D may be TRBD1 (5 bases). Material: CD4+ T cells sorted from PBMCs, obtained 45 days after the yellow fever booster vaccination. This TCR was recovered from a man between 18 and 35 years old who received the YFV17D yellow fever vaccine. The CDR3 DNA reads as TGTGCCAGCACCCAGCGCAGGGCGGCTGAAGCTTTCTTT. Encoded protein: CASTQRRAAEAFF.